The 10 T cell receptor beta chains below all came from one sample that was sequenced in a study of blood T cell repertoires in COVID-19. Sequencing used immunoSEQ multiplex PCR; TCRdb keeps in-frame clones, though not all of them. The sample yields 350,000 or so clones, about 90% seen once. The sequencing sample was made of PBMCs or T cells enriched from blood (not recorded which). The receptors stem from a woman aged 25 to 39 who had been exposed to COVID-19.

This clone was picked up a small number of times. The genes are TRBV28 and TRBJ2-4; a weak D match, TRBD1 (5 bases). Germline values: CDR1 MDHEN, CDR2 SYDVKM. Trimming stripped 8 bases from V and 0 bases from J, with 20 bases between. The CDR3 is 17 amino acids. Written as DNA, the CDR3 is TGTGCCAGCCTCATCACAGGATACTTCCTAGCCAAAAACATTCAGTACTTC. Its protein is CASLITGYFLAKNIQYF.

This clone was counted a single time. V and J are TRBV10-1 and TRBJ2-1, with 9 positions matching TRBD2. Germline V gene lookup returns CDR1 WNHNN and CDR2 SYGVQD (reference sequence). V dropped 6 bases and J dropped 2; count of bases not matched to a gene: 11. This CDR3 region has 17 residues. CDR3 nucleotides: TGCGCCAGCAGGGGGGGAGAGGCTAGCGGGACCTACAATGAGCAGTTCTTC. Its protein is CASRGGEASGTYNEQFF.

This chain links TRBV11-2 with TRBJ2-1, with D maybe TRBD1 (5 bases). Trimming took off 1 base at V and 8 bases at J, with 12 bases between the two ends. The CDR3 has 14 amino acids. Germline CDR1 is SGHAT and CDR2 is FQNNGV. In DNA form, the CDR3 reads TGTGCCAGCAGCTTAGCGTTTCAGGGCTATGAGCAGTTCTTC. Its protein is CASSLAFQGYEQFF.

The J gene is TRBJ1-6, the V gene TRBV19; D not certain. The V gene's germline CDR1 is LNHDA and CDR2 SQIVND (reference sequence). The CDR3 has 13 amino acids. V lost 11 bases and J 10 bases, leaving 18 bases between the germline ends. The CDR3 reads CASQSGLWSPLHF. Here the CDR3 DNA reads TGTGCCTCTCAGTCAGGTTTATGGTCACCCCTCCACTTT. Together with reference TRBV19 and TRBJ1-6, the CDR3 gives the full variable domain: DGGITQSPKYLFRKEGQNVTLSCEQNLNHDAMYWYRQDPGQGLRLIYYSQIVNDFQKGDIAEGYSVSREKKESFPLTVTSAQKNPTAFYLCASQSGLWSPLHFGNGTRLTVT.

The rearrangement links TRBV6-1 to TRBJ1-2, with D possibly being TRBD1 (5 bases). Germline V CDR1 and CDR2: MNHNS, SASEGT. The V end lost 1 base, the J end lost 2 bases, and 20 bases lay between the germline ends. This CDR3 is built from 18 residues. As DNA, the CDR3 is TGTGCCAGCAGTGAAGAATCGCCGGGGAGGGGCGGGAACTATGGCTACACCTTC. Its protein product is CASSEESPGRGGNYGYTF.

The chain carries TRBV2 and TRBJ2-7; TRBD1 matches 8 bases. Germline CDR1 reads SNHLY; CDR2 reads FYNNEI. The ends lost 6 bases at V and 4 bases at J; junction bases unmatched: 8. This CDR3 comprises 14 residues. The chain's CDR3 is CASRGARGRYEQYF. The CDR3 DNA sequence: TGTGCCAGCAGGGGGGCCAGGGGGCGGTACGAGCAGTACTTC.

This clone has just a few counts. The rearrangement joins TRBV19 to TRBJ1-4; 8 bases align to TRBD1. V trimming: 4 bases; J trimming: 10 bases; junction bases outside the gene matches: 11. CDR3 length equals 15 residues. Germline CDR1 is LNHDA and CDR2 is SQIVND (reference sequence). The CDR3, as DNA: TGTGCCAGTAGTACCCTACAGGGGGAAGGAGGAAAACTGTTTTTT. Protein product: CASSTLQGEGGKLFF.

This clone was detected only a few times. V is TRBV24-1 and J is TRBJ2-1; 7 bases are a match to TRBD1. The germline CDR1 and CDR2 sequences are KGHDR and SFDVKD. After removal of 2 bases from V and 5 bases from J, the junction contained 8 bases not matched to a gene. The CDR3 is 16 amino acids. Here the CDR3 reads CATSDWGSTGNNEQFF. Written as DNA, the CDR3 is TGTGCCACCAGTGATTGGGGATCGACAGGGAACAATGAGCAGTTCTTC.

V is TRBV19 and J is TRBJ2-5; 13 bases line up with TRBD2. CDR3 length equals 16 residues. Germline V gene data show CDR1 as LNHDA and CDR2 as SQIVND (reference sequence). J lost 4 bases, V lost 4 bases, and 6 bases had no gene match. The CDR3 sequence: CASSTLTSGRAETQYF. For the CDR3, the DNA is TGTGCCAGTAGTACCCTTACTAGCGGGAGGGCAGAGACCCAGTACTTC.

The chain combines TRBV7-8 with TRBJ1-6; D perhaps matches TRBD1 (5 bases). The germline V and J ends were trimmed by 7 bases and 7 bases, with 14 bases remaining between them. CDR1 is SGHVS, CDR2 FQNEAQ, per germline. CDR3 length equals 14 residues. CDR3 in amino acids: CASKPTVGNSPLHF. DNA for the CDR3: TGTGCCAGCAAACCGACAGTAGGGAATTCACCCCTCCACTTT.